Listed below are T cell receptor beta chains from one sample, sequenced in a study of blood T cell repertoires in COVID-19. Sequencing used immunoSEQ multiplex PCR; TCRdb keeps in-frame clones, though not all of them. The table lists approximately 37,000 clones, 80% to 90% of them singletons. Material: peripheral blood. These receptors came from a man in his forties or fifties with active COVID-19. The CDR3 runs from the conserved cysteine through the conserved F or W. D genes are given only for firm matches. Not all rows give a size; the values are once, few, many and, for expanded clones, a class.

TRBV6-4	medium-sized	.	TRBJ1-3	CASSVPPSSGNTIYF	TGTGCCAGCAGTGTTCCCCCGTCTTCTGGAAACACCATATATTTT
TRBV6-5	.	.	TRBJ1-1	CASSYGRDTEAFF	TGTGCCAGCAGTTACGGGAGGGACACTGAAGCTTTCTTT
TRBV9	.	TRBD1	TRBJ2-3	CASSGGQGKDTQYF	TGTGCCAGCAGCGGCGGACAGGGGAAAGATACGCAGTATTTT
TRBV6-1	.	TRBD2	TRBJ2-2	CASSGSGRAERTGELFF	TGTGCCAGCAGTGGTAGCGGGAGGGCCGAGCGGACCGGGGAGCTGTTTTTT
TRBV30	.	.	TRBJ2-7	CAWSGIGAEQYF	TGTGCCTGGAGTGGGATAGGAGCCGAGCAGTACTTC
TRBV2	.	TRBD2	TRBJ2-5	CASRAGLATGTQYF	TGTGCCAGCAGGGCGGGACTAGCGACGGGGACCCAGTACTTC
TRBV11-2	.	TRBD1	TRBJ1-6	CASSLGTSGGSYNSPLHF	TGTGCCAGCAGCTTAGGGACCTCAGGGGGTTCCTATAATTCACCCCTCCACTTT
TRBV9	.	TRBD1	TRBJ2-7	CASSPQGDDAYEQYF	TGTGCCAGCAGCCCCCAGGGGGACGACGCCTACGAGCAGTACTTC
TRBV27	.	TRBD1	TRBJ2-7	CASIPTYRGRVDEQYF	TGTGCCAGCATCCCAACTTACAGGGGGCGCGTCGACGAGCAGTACTTC
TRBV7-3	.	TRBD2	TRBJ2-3	CASSRSGRATDTQYF	TGTGCCAGCAGCCGTTCGGGGAGGGCCACAGATACGCAGTATTTT
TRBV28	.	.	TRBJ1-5	CASSSGDSNQPQHF	TGTGCCAGCAGTTCAGGGGATTCCAATCAGCCCCAGCATTTT
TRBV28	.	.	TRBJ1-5	CATASEVGYQPQHF	TGTGCCACAGCGTCGGAGGTTGGCTATCAGCCCCAGCATTTT
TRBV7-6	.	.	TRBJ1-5	CASSPYEEGSSNQPQHF	TGTGCCAGCAGCCCCTACGAGGAGGGCTCGAGCAATCAGCCCCAGCATTTT
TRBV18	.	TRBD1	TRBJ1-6	CASSPTGTDITSPLHF	TGTGCCAGCTCACCGACCGGGACAGATATTACTTCACCCCTCCACTTT
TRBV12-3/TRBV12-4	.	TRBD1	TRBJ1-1	CASRKTGGTEAFF	TGTGCCAGCAGGAAGACAGGGGGTACTGAAGCTTTCTTT
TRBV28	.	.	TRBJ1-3	CASSPLWGGSGNTIYF	TGTGCCAGCAGCCCGCTCTGGGGCGGGAGTGGAAACACCATATATTTT
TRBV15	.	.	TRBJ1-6	CAAQGVDSPLHF	TGTGCCGCACAGGGCGTGGATTCACCCCTCCACTTT
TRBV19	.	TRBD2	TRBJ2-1	CASSRQETSGGSYNEQFF	TGTGCCAGTAGCCGACAGGAGACTAGCGGGGGTTCCTACAATGAGCAGTTCTTC
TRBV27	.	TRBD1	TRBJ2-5	CASSRDRATQETQYF	TGTGCCAGCAGCCGGGACAGGGCCACTCAAGAGACCCAGTACTTC
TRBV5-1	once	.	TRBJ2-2	CASSLGDWSNTGELFF	TGCGCCAGCAGCTTGGGGGACTGGTCAAACACCGGGGAGCTGTTTTTT
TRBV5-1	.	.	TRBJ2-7	CASSLSREKTYEQYF	TGCGCCAGCAGCTTGAGCCGGGAGAAGACCTACGAGCAGTACTTC
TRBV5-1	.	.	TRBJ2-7	CASSLGGSPGYEQYF	TGCGCCAGCAGCTTGGGTGGGTCCCCAGGGTACGAGCAGTACTTC
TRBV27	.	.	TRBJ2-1	CASSLSRAYVDEQFF	TGTGCCAGCAGTTTATCGAGGGCATATGTCGATGAGCAGTTCTTC
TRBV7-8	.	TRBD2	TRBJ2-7	CASSLSGGSYEQYF	TGTGCCAGCAGCCTTAGCGGGGGCTCCTACGAGCAGTACTTC
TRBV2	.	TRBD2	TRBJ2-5	CASSGGLAGEPSDETQYF	TGTGCCAGCAGTGGGGGACTAGCGGGAGAGCCGAGCGATGAGACCCAGTACTTC
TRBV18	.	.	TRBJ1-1	CASSPPGSWNTEAFF	TGTGCCAGCTCACCCCCCGGGAGTTGGAACACTGAAGCTTTCTTT
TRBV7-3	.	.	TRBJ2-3	CASSSGAGIDTQYF	TGTGCCAGCAGCTCCGGCGCAGGAATAGATACGCAGTATTTT
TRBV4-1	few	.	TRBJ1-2	CASSQEETASNYGYTF	TGCGCCAGCAGCCAAGAGGAGACGGCCTCTAACTATGGCTACACCTTC
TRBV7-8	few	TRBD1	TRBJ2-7	CASSREGTGGLEQYF	TGTGCCAGCAGCCGCGAAGGGACAGGTGGCCTCGAGCAGTACTTC
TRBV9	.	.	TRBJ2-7	CASSRGPGGTYEQYF	TGTGCCAGCAGCCGGGGACCAGGAGGGACCTACGAGCAGTACTTC
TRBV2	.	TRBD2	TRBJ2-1	CASSEGSGRSWDEQFF	TGTGCCAGCAGTGAGGGGAGCGGGAGATCCTGGGATGAGCAGTTCTTC
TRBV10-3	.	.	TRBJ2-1	CAISQTTSSLHNEQFF	TGTGCCATCAGCCAGACGACTAGTTCACTTCACAATGAGCAGTTCTTC
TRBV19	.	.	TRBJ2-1	CASSNKGGANNEQFF	TGTGCCAGTAGTAACAAAGGCGGGGCGAACAATGAGCAGTTCTTC
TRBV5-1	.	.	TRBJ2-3	CASSRPNMADKSTDTQYF	TGCGCCAGCAGCCGCCCGAATATGGCGGACAAAAGCACAGATACGCAGTATTTT
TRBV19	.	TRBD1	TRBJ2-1	CASTYRGEVNEQFF	TGTGCCAGTACCTACAGGGGGGAGGTAAATGAGCAGTTCTTC
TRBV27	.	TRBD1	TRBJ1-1	CASSLGTGPEAFF	TGTGCCAGCAGTTTGGGGACAGGTCCTGAAGCTTTCTTT
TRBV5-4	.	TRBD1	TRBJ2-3	CASSQQGAGTDTQYF	TGTGCCAGCAGCCAGCAGGGGGCGGGCACAGATACGCAGTATTTT
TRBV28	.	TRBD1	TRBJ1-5	CASRGTRTGGLSNQPQHF	TGTGCCAGCAGGGGTACTCGGACAGGGGGTTTAAGCAATCAGCCCCAGCATTTT
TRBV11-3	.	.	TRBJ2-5	CASSLGREQGETQYF	TGTGCCAGCAGCTTAGGGCGGGAACAAGGAGAGACCCAGTACTTC
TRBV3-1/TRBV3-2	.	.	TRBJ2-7	CASSQEPFGGSYEQYF	TGTGCCAGCAGCCAAGAACCTTTCGGCGGTTCCTACGAGCAGTACTTC
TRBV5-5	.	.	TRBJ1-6	CASSFDGGVDSPLHF	TGTGCCAGCAGCTTCGATGGGGGGGTAGATTCACCCCTCCACTTT
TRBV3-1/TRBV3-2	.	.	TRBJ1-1	CASGEERNTEAFF	TGTGCCAGCGGCGAAGAGCGCAACACTGAAGCTTTCTTT
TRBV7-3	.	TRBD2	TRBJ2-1	CASSPSSGRGEQFF	TGTGCCAGCAGCCCGAGTAGCGGGAGAGGCGAGCAGTTCTTC
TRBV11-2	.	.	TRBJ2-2	CASSAKWNTGELFF	TGTGCCAGCAGCGCGAAGTGGAACACCGGGGAGCTGTTTTTT
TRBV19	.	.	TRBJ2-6	CASSIGSSGANVLTF	TGTGCCAGTAGTATAGGCAGCTCTGGGGCCAACGTCCTGACTTTC
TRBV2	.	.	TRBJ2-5	CASSEALRGAQETQYF	TGTGCCAGCAGTGAAGCGCTACGGGGTGCACAAGAGACCCAGTACTTC
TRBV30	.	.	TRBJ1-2	CAWSERADYGYTF	TGTGCCTGGAGCGAGCGGGCCGACTATGGCTACACCTTC